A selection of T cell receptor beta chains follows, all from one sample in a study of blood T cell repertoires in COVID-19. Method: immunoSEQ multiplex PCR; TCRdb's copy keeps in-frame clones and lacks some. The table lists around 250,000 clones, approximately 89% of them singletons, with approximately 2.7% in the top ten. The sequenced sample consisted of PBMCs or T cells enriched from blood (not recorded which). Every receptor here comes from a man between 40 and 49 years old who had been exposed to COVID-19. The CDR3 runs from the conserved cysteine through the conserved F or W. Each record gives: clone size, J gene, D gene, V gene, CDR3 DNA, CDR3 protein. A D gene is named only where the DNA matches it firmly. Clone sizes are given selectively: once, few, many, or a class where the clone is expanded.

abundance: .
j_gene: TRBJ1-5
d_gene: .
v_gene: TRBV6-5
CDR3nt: TGTGCCAGCAGCCCCCGACAGTACAATCAGCCCCAGCATTTT
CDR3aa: CASSPRQYNQPQHF

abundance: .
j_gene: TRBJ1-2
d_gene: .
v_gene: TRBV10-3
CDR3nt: TGTGCCATCAGTGAAGCCGCGGGACCCTATGGCTACACCTTC
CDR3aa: CAISEAAGPYGYTF

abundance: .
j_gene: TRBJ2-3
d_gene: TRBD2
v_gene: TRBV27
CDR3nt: TGTGCCAGCAGTTTATATTTGGGACTAGCGGCTAGCACAGATACGCAGTATTTT
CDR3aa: CASSLYLGLAASTDTQYF

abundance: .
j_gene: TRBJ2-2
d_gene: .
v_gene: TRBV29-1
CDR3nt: TGCAGCGTTGAAGATCTGGGGCAGGACGGCGGCACCGGGGAGCTGTTTTTT
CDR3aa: CSVEDLGQDGGTGELFF

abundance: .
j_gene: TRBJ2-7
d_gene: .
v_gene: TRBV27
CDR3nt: TGTGCCAGCAGTTTATCTTCCACTTATGTCTCCTACGAGCAGTACTTC
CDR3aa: CASSLSSTYVSYEQYF

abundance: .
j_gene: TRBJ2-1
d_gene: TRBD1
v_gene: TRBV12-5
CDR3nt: TGTGCTAGTGGTTTGACAGGGGCGATTTCGTACAATGAGCAGTTCTTC
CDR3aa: CASGLTGAISYNEQFF

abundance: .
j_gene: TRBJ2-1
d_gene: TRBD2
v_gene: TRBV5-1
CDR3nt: TGCGCCAGCAGCTTGATTAGCGGGAGATTCGCGGGCAATGAGCAGTTCTTC
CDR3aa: CASSLISGRFAGNEQFF

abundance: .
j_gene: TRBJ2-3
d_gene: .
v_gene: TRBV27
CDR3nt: TGTGCCAGCATTTCCCGAGGCACAGATACGCAGTATTTT
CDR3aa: CASISRGTDTQYF

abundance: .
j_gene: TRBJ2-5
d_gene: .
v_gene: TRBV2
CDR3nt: TGTGCCAGCACCGGGTCGGAGACCCAGTACTTC
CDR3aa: CASTGSETQYF

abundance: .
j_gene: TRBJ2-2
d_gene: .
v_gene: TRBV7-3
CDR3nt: TGTGCCAGTTCGCGGGGGAACACCGGGGAGCTGTTTTTT
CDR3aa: CASSRGNTGELFF

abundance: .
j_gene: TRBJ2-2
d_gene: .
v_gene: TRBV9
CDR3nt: TGTGCCAGCAACGTAGGAACAGGGATCACCGGGGAGCTGTTTTTT
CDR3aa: CASNVGTGITGELFF

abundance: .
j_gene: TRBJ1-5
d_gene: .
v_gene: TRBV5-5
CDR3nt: TGTGCCAGCAGCTTATTGGACGGGGTGCTACAGCCCCAGCATTTT
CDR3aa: CASSLLDGVLQPQHF

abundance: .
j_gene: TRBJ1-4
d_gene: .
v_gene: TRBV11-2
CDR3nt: TGTGCCAGCAGCCTTTCTGAAAAACTGTTTTTT
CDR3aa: CASSLSEKLFF

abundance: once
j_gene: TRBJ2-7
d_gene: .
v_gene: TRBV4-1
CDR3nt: TGCGCCAGCAGCCTACAGCCAGGGGTTGAGCAGTACTTC
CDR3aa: CASSLQPGVEQYF

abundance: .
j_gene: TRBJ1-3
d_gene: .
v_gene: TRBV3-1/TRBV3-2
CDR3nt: TGTGCCAGCAGCCGGGAGCTCACCATATATTTT
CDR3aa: CASSRELTIYF

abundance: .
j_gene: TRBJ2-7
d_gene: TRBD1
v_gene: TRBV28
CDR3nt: TGTGCCAGCAGCTTGGGACAGGGCCACGAGCAGTACTTC
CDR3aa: CASSLGQGHEQYF

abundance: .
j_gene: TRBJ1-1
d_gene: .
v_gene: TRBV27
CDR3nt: TGTGCCAGCAGTTCCGACTGGAACACTGAAGCTTTCTTT
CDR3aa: CASSSDWNTEAFF

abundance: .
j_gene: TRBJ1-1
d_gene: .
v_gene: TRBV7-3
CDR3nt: TGTGCCAGCAGCTTAACGGGCAGGGGTAACACTGAAGCTTTCTTT
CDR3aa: CASSLTGRGNTEAFF

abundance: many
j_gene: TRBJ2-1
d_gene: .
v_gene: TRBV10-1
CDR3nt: TGCGCCAGCAGTGAGACAGTGTACAATGAGCAGTTCTTC
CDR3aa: CASSETVYNEQFF

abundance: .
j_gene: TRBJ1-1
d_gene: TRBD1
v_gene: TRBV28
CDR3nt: TGTGCCAGCAGACCGACAGGGGACACTGAAGCTTTCTTT
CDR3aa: CASRPTGDTEAFF

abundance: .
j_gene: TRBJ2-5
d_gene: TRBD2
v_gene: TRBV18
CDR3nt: TGTGCCAGCTCACCCCAAGGACTAGCGGGAGATGAGACCCAGTACTTC
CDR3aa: CASSPQGLAGDETQYF

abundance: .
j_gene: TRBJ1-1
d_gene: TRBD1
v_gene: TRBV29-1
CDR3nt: TGCAGCGTTGAAAAGGGGGCCGGCACTGAAGCTTTCTTT
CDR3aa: CSVEKGAGTEAFF

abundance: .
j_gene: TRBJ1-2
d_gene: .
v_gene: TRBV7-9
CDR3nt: TGTGCCAGCAGCTTCGTACAGAACACTAACTATGGCTACACCTTC
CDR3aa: CASSFVQNTNYGYTF

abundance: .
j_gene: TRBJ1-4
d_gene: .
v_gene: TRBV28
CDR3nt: TGTGCCAGCAGTTTATGGGGGCAGGCCGTAAATGAAAAACTGTTTTTT
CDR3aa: CASSLWGQAVNEKLFF

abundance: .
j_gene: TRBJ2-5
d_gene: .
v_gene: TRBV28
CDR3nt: TGTGCCAGCAGTTTAGGAGGGACCCAAGAGACCCAGTACTTC
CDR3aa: CASSLGGTQETQYF

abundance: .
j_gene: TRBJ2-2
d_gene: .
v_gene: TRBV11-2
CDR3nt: TGTGCCAGCAGCCTTAGGGGTTCTCTGGCCGGGGAGCTGTTTTTT
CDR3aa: CASSLRGSLAGELFF

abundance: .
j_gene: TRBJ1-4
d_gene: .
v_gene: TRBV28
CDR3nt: TGTGCCAGCAGTTTTTTAGGGAGCGTTGAAAAACTGTTTTTT
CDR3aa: CASSFLGSVEKLFF

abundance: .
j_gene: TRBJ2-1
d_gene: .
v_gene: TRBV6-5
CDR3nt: TGTGCCACCGGGACTCGGTATTACAATGAGCAGTTCTTC
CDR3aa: CATGTRYYNEQFF

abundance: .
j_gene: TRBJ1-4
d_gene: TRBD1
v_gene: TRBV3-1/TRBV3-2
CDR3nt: TGTGCCAGCAGCCAAGGTACAGGGGGGGAAAAACTGTTTTTT
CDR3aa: CASSQGTGGEKLFF

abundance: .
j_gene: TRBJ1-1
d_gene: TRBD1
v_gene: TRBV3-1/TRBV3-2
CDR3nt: TGTGCCAGCAGTAAAACAGGGGGTAAGACTGAAGCTTTCTTT
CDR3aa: CASSKTGGKTEAFF

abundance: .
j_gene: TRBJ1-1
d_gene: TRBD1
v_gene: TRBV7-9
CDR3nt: TGTGCCAGCAGCTTAGCGCTCTGGGACAGAGACACTGAAGCTTTCTTT
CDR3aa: CASSLALWDRDTEAFF

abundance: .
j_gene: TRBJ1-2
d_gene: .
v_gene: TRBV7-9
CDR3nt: TGTGCCAGCAGCCCTTCCGGGAGCTATGGCTACACCTTC
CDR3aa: CASSPSGSYGYTF

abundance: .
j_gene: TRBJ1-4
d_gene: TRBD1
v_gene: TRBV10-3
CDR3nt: TGTGCCACAACAGGGGGCTTGAATAATGAAAAACTGTTTTTT
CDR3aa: CATTGGLNNEKLFF

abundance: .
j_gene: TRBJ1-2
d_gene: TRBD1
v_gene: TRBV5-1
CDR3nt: TGCGCCAGCAGCTCAGCTGTGGGGTCCTCGGGACAGATTCTTGGCTACACCTTC
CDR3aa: CASSSAVGSSGQILGYTF

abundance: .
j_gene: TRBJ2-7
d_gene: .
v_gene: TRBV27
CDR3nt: TGTGCCAGCAGAAGGAAGGCTAGCGAGTCCTACGAGCAGTACTTC
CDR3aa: CASRRKASESYEQYF

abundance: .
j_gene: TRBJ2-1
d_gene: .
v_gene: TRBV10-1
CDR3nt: TGCGCCAGCAGTGAGTTTGGCGGGGAGCACAATGAGCAGTTCTTC
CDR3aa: CASSEFGGEHNEQFF

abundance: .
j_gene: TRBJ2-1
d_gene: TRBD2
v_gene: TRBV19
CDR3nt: TGTGCCAGTAGTACCGTTAGCGGGGACCACAATGAGCAGTTCTTC
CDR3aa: CASSTVSGDHNEQFF

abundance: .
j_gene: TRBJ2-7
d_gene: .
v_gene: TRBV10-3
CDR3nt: TGTGCCATCAGTGAACAGGGCTACGAGCAGTACTTC
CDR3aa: CAISEQGYEQYF

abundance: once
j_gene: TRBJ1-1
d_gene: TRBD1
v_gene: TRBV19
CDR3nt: TGTGCCAGTAGCGCCCGGACAGGCATGAACACTGAAGCTTTCTTT
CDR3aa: CASSARTGMNTEAFF

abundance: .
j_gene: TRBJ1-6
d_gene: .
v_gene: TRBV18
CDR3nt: TGTGCCAGCTCAACGGACAGAAATTCACCCCTCCACTTT
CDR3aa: CASSTDRNSPLHF

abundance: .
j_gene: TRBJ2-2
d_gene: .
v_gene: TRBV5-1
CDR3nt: TGCGCCAGCAGCTTGGCAGGCCTAGCAGGCACCGGGGAGCTGTTTTTT
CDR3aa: CASSLAGLAGTGELFF

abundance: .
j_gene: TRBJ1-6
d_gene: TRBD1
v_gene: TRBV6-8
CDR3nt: TGTGCCAGCCCGACCGGGACAGGGGGCTTGTGTTTAGGATCACCCCTCCACTTT
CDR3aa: CASPTGTGGLCLGSPLHF

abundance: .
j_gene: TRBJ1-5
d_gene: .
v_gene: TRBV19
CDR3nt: TGTGCCAGTAGTATCTCCAGGGTAGGAAATCAGCCCCAGCATTTT
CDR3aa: CASSISRVGNQPQHF

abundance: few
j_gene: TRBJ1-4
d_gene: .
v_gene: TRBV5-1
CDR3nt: TGCGCCAGCAGCTTGTATGGGGCTTCTAATGAAAAACTGTTTTTT
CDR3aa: CASSLYGASNEKLFF

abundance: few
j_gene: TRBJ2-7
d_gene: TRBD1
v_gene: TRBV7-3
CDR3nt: TGTGCCAGCAGCTCAGGGGGCCCCTACGAGCAGTACTTC
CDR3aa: CASSSGGPYEQYF

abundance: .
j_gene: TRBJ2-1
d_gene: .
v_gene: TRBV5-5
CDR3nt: TGTGCCAGCAGCTTAAGATCGACAGAACTATCGGACGATGAGCAGTTCTTC
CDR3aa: CASSLRSTELSDDEQFF

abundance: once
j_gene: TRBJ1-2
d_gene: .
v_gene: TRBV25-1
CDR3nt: TGTGCCAGCAGTGCCCAGGCGGGTTACACCTTC
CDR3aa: CASSAQAGYTF

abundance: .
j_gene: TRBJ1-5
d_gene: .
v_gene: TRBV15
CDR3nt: TGTGCCACCAGCAGCTCCAGGGGATATAGCAATCAGCCCCAGCATTTT
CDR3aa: CATSSSRGYSNQPQHF

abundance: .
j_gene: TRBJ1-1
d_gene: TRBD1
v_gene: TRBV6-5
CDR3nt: TGTGCCAGCACTTGGGACAGGGGGAACACTGAAGCTTTCTTT
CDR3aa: CASTWDRGNTEAFF

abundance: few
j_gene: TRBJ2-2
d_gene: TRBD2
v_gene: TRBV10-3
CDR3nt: TGTGCCATCACGGCCGCTAGCGGGAGTATTACCGGGGAGCTGTTTTTT
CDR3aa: CAITAASGSITGELFF

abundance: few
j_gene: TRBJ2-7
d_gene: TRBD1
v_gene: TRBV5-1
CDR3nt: TGCGCCAGCAGCTCGGACGGGACAGCCTACGAGCAGTACTTC
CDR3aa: CASSSDGTAYEQYF

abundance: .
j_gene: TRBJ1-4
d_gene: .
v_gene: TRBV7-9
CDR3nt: TGTGCCAGCAGCTCCTACGTCGGGGCAACTAATGAAAAACTGTTTTTT
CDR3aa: CASSSYVGATNEKLFF

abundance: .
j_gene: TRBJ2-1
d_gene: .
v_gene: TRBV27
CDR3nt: TGTGCCAGCAGTTTAAGTTCGTCTACCGAGCAGTTCTTC
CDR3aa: CASSLSSSTEQFF

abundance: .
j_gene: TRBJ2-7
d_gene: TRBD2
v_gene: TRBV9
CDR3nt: TGTGCCAGCACGGCTCGGGGACTAGCGGGAGACGAGCAGTACTTC
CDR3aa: CASTARGLAGDEQYF

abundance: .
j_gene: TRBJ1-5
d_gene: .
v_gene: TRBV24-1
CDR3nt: TGTGCCACCAGTGCAGGTCACAATCAGCCCCAGCATTTT
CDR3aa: CATSAGHNQPQHF

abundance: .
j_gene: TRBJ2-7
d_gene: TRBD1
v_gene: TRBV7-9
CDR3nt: TGTGCCAGCAGCTTAGCGGGACAGGGGGGGTACGAGCAGTACTTC
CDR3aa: CASSLAGQGGYEQYF

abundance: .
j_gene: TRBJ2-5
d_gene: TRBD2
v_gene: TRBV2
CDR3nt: TGTGCCAGCCTTGGGACTAGCGGGAGGATGGAGACCCAGTACTTC
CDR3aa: CASLGTSGRMETQYF

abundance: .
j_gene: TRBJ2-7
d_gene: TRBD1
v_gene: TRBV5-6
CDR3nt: TGTGCCAGCAGCTTGGGGGGACAGAGTCCGTACTTC
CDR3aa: CASSLGGQSPYF